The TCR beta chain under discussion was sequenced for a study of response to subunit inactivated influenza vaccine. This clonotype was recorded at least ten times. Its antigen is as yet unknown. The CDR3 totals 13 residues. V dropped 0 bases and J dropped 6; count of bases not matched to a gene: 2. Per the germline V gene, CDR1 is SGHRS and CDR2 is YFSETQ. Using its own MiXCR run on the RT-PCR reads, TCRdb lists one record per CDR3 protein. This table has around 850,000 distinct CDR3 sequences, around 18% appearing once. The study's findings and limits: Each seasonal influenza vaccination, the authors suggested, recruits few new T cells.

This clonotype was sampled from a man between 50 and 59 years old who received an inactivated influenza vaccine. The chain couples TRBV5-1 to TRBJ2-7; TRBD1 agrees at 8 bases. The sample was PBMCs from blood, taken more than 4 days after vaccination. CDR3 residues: CASSLDRGSEQYF. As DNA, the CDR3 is TGCGCCAGCAGCTTGGACAGGGGGTCCGAGCAGTACTTC. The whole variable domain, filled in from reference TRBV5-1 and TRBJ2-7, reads KAGVTQTPRYLIKTRGQQVTLSCSPISGHRSVSWYQQTPGQGLQFLFEYFSETQRNKGNFPGRFSGRQFSNSRSEMNVSTLELGDSALYLCASSLDRGSEQYFGPGTRLTVT.